Below are 25 T cell receptor beta chains sequenced from a single sample in a study of blood T cell repertoires in COVID-19. Data came from immunoSEQ multiplex PCR; TCRdb stores just in-frame clones and leaves some out. This table has 200,000 or so clones, 89% appearing once. The sequencing sample was made of peripheral blood. Receptors were obtained from a man between 60 and 70 years old who had recovered from COVID-19.

The rearrangement links TRBV2 to TRBJ1-1, with D unclear. Trimming took off 8 bases at V and 1 base at J, with 20 bases between the two ends. This CDR3 has 16 amino acids. Germline-derived CDR1 and CDR2 are SNHLY and FYNNEI. This CDR3 is CASVRGQVPRNTEAFF. The CDR3, as DNA: TGTGCCAGCGTTCGTGGGCAGGTCCCAAGGAACACTGAAGCTTTCTTT.

The chain uses TRBV6-5 and TRBJ1-1; TRBD1 matches 9 bases. The CDR3 length is 14 residues. CDR1 is MNHEY, CDR2 SVGAGI, per germline. Trimming took 7 bases from V and 1 from J; bases not matched to a gene: 4. Here the CDR3 reads CASMTGGTNTEAFF. CDR3 nucleotide sequence: TGTGCCAGCATGACAGGGGGTACGAACACTGAAGCTTTCTTT.

The CDR3 reads CASSLRAGPEAFF. In DNA form, the CDR3 reads TGTGCCAGCAGTTTGAGGGCAGGTCCTGAAGCTTTCTTT. The chain carries TRBV28 and TRBJ1-1; D is undetermined. V was clipped by 3 bases and J by 6 bases, with 11 bases between them. Germline V gives CDR1 MDHEN, CDR2 SYDVKM. This CDR3 region has 13 residues.

The chain uses TRBV5-1 and TRBJ2-1; TRBD1 is a possible D gene (5 bases). V shed 0 bases and J shed 0 bases, with 10 bases lying between them. The CDR3 consists of 16 residues. The germline CDR1 and CDR2 sequences are SGHRS and YFSETQ. CDR3: CASSLEGPDSYNEQFF. The DNA of the CDR3 is TGCGCCAGCAGCTTGGAGGGGCCTGACTCCTACAATGAGCAGTTCTTC.

The rearrangement joins TRBV9 to TRBJ2-5; D uncertain. V lost 0 bases to trimming and J lost 2 bases, with 11 bases between them. The CDR3 length is 15 residues. Germline lookup yields CDR1 SGDLS and CDR2 YYNGEE. Written as DNA, the CDR3 is TGTGCCAGCAGCGTAGGAGGCGGCTTACAAGAGACCCAGTACTTC. Translated: CASSVGGGLQETQYF.

This chain joins TRBV6-5 and TRBJ2-7, with 9 bases matching TRBD1. This CDR3 has 12 amino acids. V was clipped by 11 bases and J by 5 bases; unmatched bases: 7. CDR1 MNHEY and CDR2 SVGAGI come from the germline V gene. For the CDR3, the DNA is TGTGCCGTATACAGGGGGCCGGACGAGCAGTACTTC. Protein: CAVYRGPDEQYF.

The chain has TRBV18 and TRBJ2-7; the D gene is possibly TRBD2 (5 bases). The CDR3 runs 13 residues. V gave up 3 bases and J gave up 4 bases, with 10 bases separating them. The germline V gene encodes CDR1 KGHSH and CDR2 LQKENI. The CDR3 DNA reads as TGTGCCAGCTCACCGGCTAGCACATACGAGCAGTACTTC. This translates into CASSPASTYEQYF.

V gene TRBV30 combines with J gene TRBJ1-1; possibly TRBD1 for D (5 bases). Germline values: CDR1 GTSNPN, CDR2 SVGIG (reference sequence). The CDR3 sequence is 14 residues long. Trimming left V 5 bases short and J 4 bases short, with 17 bases between. DNA of the CDR3: TGTGCCTGGGAACCTCAGGGCGGTAGCACTGAAGCTTTCTTT. This encodes CAWEPQGGSTEAFF.

The J gene is TRBJ2-7, the V gene TRBV30, with 10 bases lining up with TRBD2. V dropped 0 bases and J dropped 6; count of bases not matched to a gene: 8. Germline lookup yields CDR1 GTSNPN and CDR2 SVGIG (reference sequence). The CDR3 extends over 15 amino acids. The CDR3 loop reads CAWSVPSGRAGEQYF. The CDR3 nucleotides read TGTGCCTGGAGTGTACCCAGCGGGAGGGCGGGCGAGCAGTACTTC. Variable domain in full (rest from reference TRBV30 and TRBJ2-7): SQTIHQWPATLVQPVGSPLSLECTVEGTSNPNLYWYRQAAGRGLQLLFYSVGIGQISSEVPQNLSASRPQDRQFILSSKKLLLSDSGFYLCAWSVPSGRAGEQYFGPGTRLTVT.

The V and J genes are TRBV11-2 and TRBJ2-7, with TRBD2 matching 7 bases. This CDR3 spans 15 amino acids. CDR1 SGHAT and CDR2 FQNNGV come from the germline V gene. The trim removed 5 bases at V and 4 bases at J, leaving 11 bases unmatched. CDR3 in amino acids: CASSRSGGVGYEQYF. DNA for the CDR3: TGTGCCAGCAGCCGCTCGGGGGGTGTAGGGTACGAGCAGTACTTC.

The chain joins TRBV3-1 (or the pseudogene TRBV3-2) to TRBJ2-3, with 12 bases fitting TRBD2. Germline CDR1 is LGHDT and CDR2 is YNNKEL (reference sequence). Trimming at V came to 4 bases and at J to 4 bases, leaving 6 bases not matched to a gene. This CDR3 region has 16 residues. The CDR3 region is CASSLLLAGGSDTQYF. CDR3 bases: TGTGCCAGCAGCCTACTTCTAGCGGGGGGGTCAGATACGCAGTATTTT.

The chain has TRBV5-4 and TRBJ2-3, with 7 bases lining up with TRBD2. The CDR3 sequence is 15 residues long. V gave up 5 bases and J gave up 1 base; unmatched junction bases: 7. Germline V lookup: CDR1 SGHNT, CDR2 YYREEE (reference sequence). The CDR3 DNA is TGTGCCAGCAGGCCGCCGGGAGGAGGCACAGATACGCAGTATTTT. It codes for CASRPPGGGTDTQYF.

The chain recombines TRBV28 with TRBJ2-7; 12 positions match TRBD1. J gave up 4 bases and V 9 bases, and 7 bases lay outside the gene matches. The CDR3 is made up of 14 amino acids. Germline V gene sequence: CDR1 MDHEN, CDR2 SYDVKM. For the CDR3, the DNA is TGTGCCAGTTGCGGGACAGGGGGCCGGTACGAGCAGTACTTC. It codes for CASCGTGGRYEQYF.

The genes are TRBV27 and TRBJ2-1; TRBD2 matches 7 bases. CDR1 and CDR2 (germline): MNHEY, SMNVEV (reference sequence). The CDR3 contains 15 residues. After removal of 3 bases from V and 0 bases from J, the junction contained 2 bases not matched to a gene. This CDR3 is CASSLGGSSYNEQFF. CDR3 DNA: TGTGCCAGCAGTTTGGGCGGGAGCTCCTACAATGAGCAGTTCTTC.

The rearrangement joins TRBV2 to TRBJ2-3; no reliable D call. The CDR3 extends over 14 amino acids. Trimming stripped 2 bases from V and 6 bases from J, with 12 bases between. The germline gives CDR1 SNHLY, CDR2 FYNNEI. CDR3 sequence: CASSESSDSDTQYF. The CDR3 nucleotides read TGTGCCAGCAGTGAATCATCAGACTCCGATACGCAGTATTTT.

The rearrangement uses TRBV9 and TRBJ2-5, with TRBD2 identical over 8 bases. Germline CDR1 is SGDLS and CDR2 is YYNGEE. CDR3 length equals 16 residues. V dropped 4 bases and J dropped 5; count of bases not matched to a gene: 13. CDR3 nucleotides: TGTGCCAGCAGCCCGCGTTCGCGGGAGGTGTGGGAGACCCAGTACTTC. Translated, it gives CASSPRSREVWETQYF. The whole variable domain, filled in from reference TRBV9 and TRBJ2-5, reads DSGVTQTPKHLITATGQRVTLRCSPRSGDLSVYWYQQSLDQGLQFLIQYYNGEERAKGNILERFSAQQFPDLHSELNLSSLELGDSALYFCASSPRSREVWETQYFGPGTRLLVL.

The gene calls are TRBV6-5 and TRBJ1-3, with D possibly being TRBD1 (6 bases). CDR1 and CDR2 from the germline V gene are MNHEY and SVGAGI. The CDR3 loop spans 15 amino acids. V was clipped by 6 bases and J by 0 bases, with 12 bases between them. CDR3 DNA: TGTGCCAGCAGCAGGACAGTGAGCTCTGGAAACACCATATATTTT. This codes for CASSRTVSSGNTIYF.

The chain uses TRBV28 and TRBJ2-7; tentative D call: TRBD2 (5 bases). CDR3 length equals 15 residues. The germline V gene has CDR1 MDHEN and CDR2 SYDVKM. V was trimmed by 7 bases and J by 7 bases, leaving 23 bases between them. This CDR3 is CASTLERAIPSEQYF. Here the CDR3 DNA reads TGTGCCAGCACCCTAGAGAGGGCCATACCCTCGGAGCAGTACTTC.

J is TRBJ1-2 and V is TRBV19; D is uncertain. CDR1 is LNHDA and CDR2 is SQIVND in the germline V gene (reference sequence). Deletions cut 4 bases from V and 0 bases from J, with 6 bases between. This CDR3 is 13 amino acids long. The CDR3 here is CASSTVSNYGYTF. CDR3 bases: TGTGCCAGTAGTACGGTCTCTAACTATGGCTACACCTTC. The full variable domain, its missing parts supplied by reference TRBV19 and TRBJ1-2, is DGGITQSPKYLFRKEGQNVTLSCEQNLNHDAMYWYRQDPGQGLRLIYYSQIVNDFQKGDIAEGYSVSREKKESFPLTVTSAQKNPTAFYLCASSTVSNYGYTFGSGTRLTVV.

The chain employs TRBV4-3 and TRBJ2-7; 7 nucleotides line up with TRBD1. Germline V gives CDR1 LGHNA, CDR2 YSLEER. This CDR3 contains 17 residues. V lost 0 bases and J lost 1; bases outside the gene matches: 9. CDR3 nucleotide sequence: TGCGCCAGCAGCCAAGATCGAAGCAGGGGGATATCCTACGAGCAGTACTTC. Translation gives CASSQDRSRGISYEQYF.

This clone was found a few times. The J gene is TRBJ1-2, the V gene TRBV6-5; D is unresolved. Germline CDR1 reads MNHEY; CDR2 reads SVGAGI. V lost 2 bases, J lost 8 bases, and 15 bases lay in between. This CDR3 region has 14 residues. The CDR3: CASSYRTDGGGYTF. CDR3 DNA sequence: TGTGCCAGCAGTTACCGGACTGATGGAGGGGGCTACACCTTC.

In this sample, this clone turned up a few times. This sequence joins TRBV6-5 and TRBJ1-1; D is ambiguous. CDR1 and CDR2 (germline): MNHEY, SVGAGI. V lost 7 bases, J lost 1 base, and 10 bases lay in between. This CDR3 has 13 amino acids. In DNA, the CDR3 is TGTGCCAGCAAGCCACTGAGGAACACTGAAGCTTTCTTT. Encoded protein: CASKPLRNTEAFF.

The rearrangement uses TRBV5-1 and TRBJ1-2; TRBD1 might be the D (6 bases). In germline, CDR1 is SGHRS, CDR2 YFSETQ. The CDR3 loop spans 14 amino acids. V dropped 0 bases and J dropped 8 bases, with 14 bases sitting between them. CDR3 region: CASSLEAGVGGYTF. In DNA, the CDR3 is TGCGCCAGCAGCTTGGAGGCAGGGGTCGGGGGCTACACCTTC.

The chain employs TRBV9 and TRBJ2-5; a possible D gene is TRBD2 (5 bases). This CDR3 contains 14 residues. V lost 1 base to trimming and J lost 5 bases, with 12 bases between them. Germline V gene lookup returns CDR1 SGDLS and CDR2 YYNGEE. This chain's CDR3 is CASSVQRGSETQYF. The CDR3 DNA reads as TGTGCCAGCAGCGTACAAAGAGGGAGTGAGACCCAGTACTTC.

The rearrangement links TRBV25-1 to TRBJ1-1, with a weak D call TRBD1 (5 bases). This CDR3 contains 17 residues. V lost 6 bases and J lost 7, with 27 bases in between. Per the germline V gene, CDR1 is MGHDK and CDR2 is SYGVNS. The CDR3 sequence is CASRDKGSRPGLREAFF. The CDR3 region has the DNA TGTGCCAGCAGGGACAAAGGGTCTAGACCGGGCCTCCGTGAAGCTTTCTTT.